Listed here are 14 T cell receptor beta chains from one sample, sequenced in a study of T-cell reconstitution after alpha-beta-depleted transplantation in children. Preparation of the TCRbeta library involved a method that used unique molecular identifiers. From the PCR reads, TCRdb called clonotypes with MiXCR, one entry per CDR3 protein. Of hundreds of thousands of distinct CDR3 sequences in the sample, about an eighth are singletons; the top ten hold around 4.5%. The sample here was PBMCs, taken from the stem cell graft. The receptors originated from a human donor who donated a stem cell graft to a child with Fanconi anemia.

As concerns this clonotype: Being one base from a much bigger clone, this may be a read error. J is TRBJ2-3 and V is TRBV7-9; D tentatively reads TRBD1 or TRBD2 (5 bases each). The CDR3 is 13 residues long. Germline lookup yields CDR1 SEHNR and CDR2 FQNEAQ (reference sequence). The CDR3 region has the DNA TGTGCCAGCAGCTTTACCCTGGGGGATAGGCAGTATTTT. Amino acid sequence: CASSFTLGDRQYF.

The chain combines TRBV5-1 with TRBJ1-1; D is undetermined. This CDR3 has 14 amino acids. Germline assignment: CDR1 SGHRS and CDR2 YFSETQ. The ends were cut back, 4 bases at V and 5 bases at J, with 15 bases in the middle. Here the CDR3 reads CASSEQSARTEAFF. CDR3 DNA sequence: TGCGCCAGCAGCGAACAGTCGGCCCGAACTGAAGCTTTCTTT.

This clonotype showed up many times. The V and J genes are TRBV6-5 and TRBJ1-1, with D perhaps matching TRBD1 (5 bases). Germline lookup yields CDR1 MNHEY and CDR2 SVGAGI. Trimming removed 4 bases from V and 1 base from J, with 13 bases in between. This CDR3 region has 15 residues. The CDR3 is CASSSLRGGNTEAFF. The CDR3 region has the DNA TGTGCCAGCAGTTCCCTTCGGGGGGGGAACACTGAAGCTTTCTTT.

The CDR3 DNA is TGTGCCAGTCAGGATAGTATGAGGCAGACGATCTCCTACAATGAGCAGTTCTTC. Residues: CASQDSMRQTISYNEQFF. V and J are TRBV27 and TRBJ2-1, with unresolved D. V shed 9 bases and J shed 0 bases, with 24 bases lying between them. Germline V lookup: CDR1 MNHEY, CDR2 SMNVEV (reference sequence). This CDR3 has 18 amino acids.

CDR3 amino acids: CASSQDHRVQETQYF. The CDR3 DNA reads as TGTGCCAGCAGCCAAGATCACAGGGTCCAAGAGACCCAGTACTTC. The V and J genes are TRBV3-1 and TRBJ2-5; weak D call: TRBD1 (6 bases). Germline values: CDR1 LGHDT, CDR2 YNNKEL (reference sequence). The CDR3 is 15 amino acids. The V and J ends lost 0 bases and 1 base respectively, with 9 bases between them.

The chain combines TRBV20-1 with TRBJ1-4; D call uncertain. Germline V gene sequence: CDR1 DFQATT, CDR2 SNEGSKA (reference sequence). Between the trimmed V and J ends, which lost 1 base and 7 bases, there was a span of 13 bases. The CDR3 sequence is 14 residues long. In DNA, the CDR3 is TGCAGTGCTAGAGTAGCCGGGATACGTGAAAAACTGTTTTTT. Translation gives CSARVAGIREKLFF.

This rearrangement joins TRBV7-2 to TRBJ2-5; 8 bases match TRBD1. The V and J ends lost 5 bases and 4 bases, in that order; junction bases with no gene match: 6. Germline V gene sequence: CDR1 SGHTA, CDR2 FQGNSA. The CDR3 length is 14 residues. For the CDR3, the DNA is TGTGCCAGCAGCCATGGACAGGGCGGAGAGACCCAGTACTTC. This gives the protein CASSHGQGGETQYF.

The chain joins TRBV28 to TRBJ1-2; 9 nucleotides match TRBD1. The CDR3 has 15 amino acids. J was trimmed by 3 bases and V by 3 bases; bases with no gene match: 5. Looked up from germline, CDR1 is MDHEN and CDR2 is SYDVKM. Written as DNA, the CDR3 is TGTGCCAGCAGTTTTCTGGACAGGGGCCACTATGGCTACACCTTC. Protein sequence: CASSFLDRGHYGYTF.

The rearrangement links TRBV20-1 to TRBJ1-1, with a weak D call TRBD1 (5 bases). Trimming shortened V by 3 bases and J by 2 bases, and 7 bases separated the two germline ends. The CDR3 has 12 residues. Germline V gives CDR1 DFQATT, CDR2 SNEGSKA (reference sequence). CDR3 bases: TGCAGTGCTAGGGACACTAACACTGAAGCTTTCTTT. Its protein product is CSARDTNTEAFF.

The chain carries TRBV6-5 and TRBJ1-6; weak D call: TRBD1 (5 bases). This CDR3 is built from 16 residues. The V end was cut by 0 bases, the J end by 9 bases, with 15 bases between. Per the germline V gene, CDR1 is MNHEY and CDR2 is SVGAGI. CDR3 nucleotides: TGTGCCAGCAGTTACTCATCCTCGACAGCCGGTTCACCCCTCCACTTT. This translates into CASSYSSSTAGSPLHF.

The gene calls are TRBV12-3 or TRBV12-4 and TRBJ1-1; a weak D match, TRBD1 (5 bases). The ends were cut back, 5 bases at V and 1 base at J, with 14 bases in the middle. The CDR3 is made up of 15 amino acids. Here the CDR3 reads CASSTNQGWNTEAFF. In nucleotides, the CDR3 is TGTGCCAGCAGTACCAATCAGGGATGGAACACTGAAGCTTTCTTT.

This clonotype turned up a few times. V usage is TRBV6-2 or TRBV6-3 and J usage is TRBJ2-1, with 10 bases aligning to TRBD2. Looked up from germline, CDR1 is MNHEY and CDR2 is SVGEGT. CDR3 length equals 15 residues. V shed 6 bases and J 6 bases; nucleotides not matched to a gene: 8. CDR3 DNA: TGTGCCAGCAGCCCCAGGAGCGGGGGGGCCAATGAGCAGTTCTTC. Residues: CASSPRSGGANEQFF.

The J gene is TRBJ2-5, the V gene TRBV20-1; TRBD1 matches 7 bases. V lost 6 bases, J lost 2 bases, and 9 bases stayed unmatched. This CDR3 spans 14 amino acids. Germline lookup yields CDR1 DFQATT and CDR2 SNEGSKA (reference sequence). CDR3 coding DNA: TGCAGTGCCCCTGGGGACAGCAGTCAAGAGACCCAGTACTTC. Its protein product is CSAPGDSSQETQYF.

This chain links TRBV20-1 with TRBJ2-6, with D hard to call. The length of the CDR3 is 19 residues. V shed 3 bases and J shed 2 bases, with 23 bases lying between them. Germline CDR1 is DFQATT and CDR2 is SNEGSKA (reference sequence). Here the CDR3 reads CSASPFFGHKNPGANVLTF. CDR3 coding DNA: TGCAGTGCTAGCCCCTTTTTTGGGCACAAAAACCCTGGGGCCAACGTCCTGACTTTC.